The 7 T cell receptor beta chains reported below all come from one sample, sequenced in a study of blood T cell repertoires in COVID-19. Profiling relied on immunoSEQ multiplex PCR, and the TCRdb table lists in-frame clones only, not all of them. The table shows around 20,000 clones, with around 84% occurring only once. The sequenced sample consisted of peripheral blood. Receptors originate from a human donor with active COVID-19. The donor label of this sample is uncertain.

The rearrangement links TRBV28 to TRBJ2-5; 13 nucleotides match TRBD2. Germline V gene sequence: CDR1 MDHEN, CDR2 SYDVKM. The V gene end was trimmed by 6 bases and the J gene end by 3 bases; junction bases not matched to a gene: 4. This CDR3 contains 15 residues. CDR3: CASSSLAGGEETQYF. CDR3 sequence (DNA): TGTGCCAGCAGCTCACTAGCGGGGGGGGAAGAGACCCAGTACTTC.

The V gene is TRBV7-9, the J gene TRBJ1-6; D possibly corresponds to TRBD1 (6 bases). V dropped 5 bases and J dropped 4 bases, with 18 bases sitting between them. Looked up from germline, CDR1 is SEHNR and CDR2 is FQNEAQ (reference sequence). This CDR3 spans 17 amino acids. Here the CDR3 reads CASSAQSGTRYNSPLHF. The CDR3 DNA sequence: TGTGCCAGCAGCGCCCAGAGCGGGACACGATATAATTCACCCCTCCACTTT. Looking up the rest from reference TRBV7-9 and TRBJ1-6 gives the full variable domain: DTGVSQNPRHKITKRGQNVTFRCDPISEHNRLYWYRQTLGQGPEFLTYFQNEAQLEKSRLLSDRFSAERPKGSFSTLEIQRTEQGDSAMYLCASSAQSGTRYNSPLHFGNGTRLTVT.

The V and J genes are TRBV19 and TRBJ1-5; a possible D gene is TRBD1 (5 bases). This CDR3 spans 13 amino acids. Germline CDR1 is LNHDA and CDR2 is SQIVND (reference sequence). The V end lost 5 bases, the J end lost 7 bases, and 12 bases lay between the germline ends. The CDR3 sequence is CASSQGITQPQHF. The DNA of the CDR3 is TGTGCCAGTAGTCAGGGTATAACCCAGCCCCAGCATTTT.

In the case of this clone: A junction end diverges from the germline sequence, so it may reflect a read error. The V call is TRBV5-6, the J call TRBJ2-7; 8 bases are a match to TRBD1. Germline CDR1 is SGHDT and CDR2 is YYEEEE. CDR3 length: 13 amino acids. This CDR3 is CASSLAGGQGGSF. Written as DNA, the CDR3 is TGTGCCAGCAGCTTGGCGGGTGGACAGGGTGGCTCCTTC. Full variable domain (missing parts from reference TRBV5-6 and TRBJ2-7): DAGVTQSPTHLIKTRGQQVTLRCSPKSGHDTVSWYQQALGQGPQFIFQYYEEEERQRGNFPDRFSGHQFPNYSSELNVNALLLGDSALYLCASSLAGGQGGSFGPGTRLTVT.

This clone was observed a handful of times. The chain recombines TRBV7-9 with TRBJ1-2; 10 bases line up with TRBD1. The trim removed 4 bases at V and 6 bases at J, leaving 8 bases unmatched. This CDR3 comprises 15 residues. Per the germline V gene, CDR1 is SEHNR and CDR2 is FQNEAQ (reference sequence). CDR3 DNA: TGTGCCAGCAGCTCACCGGGACAGGGGAGTAATGGCTACACCTTC. This translates into CASSSPGQGSNGYTF.

The genes are TRBV4-1 and TRBJ2-7; TRBD1 is a possible D gene (6 bases). The CDR3 has 15 amino acids. V gave up 3 bases and J gave up 1 base, with 13 bases separating them. The germline gives CDR1 MGHRA, CDR2 YSYEKL. CDR3 residues: CASSQDHRASYEQYF. In DNA, the CDR3 is TGCGCCAGCAGCCAGGACCACAGGGCGTCCTACGAGCAGTACTTC.

This sequence joins TRBV29-1 and TRBJ1-1, with a possible D match to TRBD1 (5 bases). V lost 4 bases, J lost 0 bases, and 9 bases lay in between. The CDR3 consists of 13 residues. In germline, CDR1 is SQVTM, CDR2 ANQGSEA. CDR3 residues: CSVVQGLNTEAFF. CDR3 coding DNA: TGCAGCGTTGTTCAGGGCCTGAACACTGAAGCTTTCTTT.